This is a list of T cell receptor beta chains from one sample in a study of OX40 agonist ivuxolimab in advanced cancers. The table came from immunoSEQ multiplex PCR; TCRdb's copy has only in-frame clones and leaves some out. The sample carries about 83,000 clones, approximately 79% recorded once. Sample: CD4+ or CD8+ T cells sorted from blood, taken in a trial of the OX40 agonist ivuxolimab. All receptors derive from an adult with an advanced solid tumor such as melanoma, head and neck, liver or kidney cancer. CDR3s include the opening cysteine and the closing phenylalanine or tryptophan. D genes are given only for firm matches. Only some rows state a clone size, as once, few, many or a class for expanded clones.

j_call clone_size d_call v_call cdr3_nt cdr3_aa
TRBJ1-5 NA NA TRBV10-1 TGCGCCAGCAGTGATCCGGATCAGCCCCAGCATTTT CASSDPDQPQHF
TRBJ2-3 NA NA TRBV7-6 TGTGCCAGCAGCGCAAGGGACTCCGAGGATACGCAGTATTTT CASSARDSEDTQYF
TRBJ1-6 NA NA TRBV30 TGTGCCTGGAGTGTAGTTCGCTTGAACAGTCGGAATTCACCCCTCCACTTT CAWSVVRLNSRNSPLHF
TRBJ1-6 few NA TRBV27 TGTGCCAGCACCTCCTATAATTCACCCCTCCACTTT CASTSYNSPLHF
TRBJ1-4 NA TRBD1 TRBV4-3 TGCGCCAGCAGCCAAGATCCGCCGGGACAGGGTTCAACTAATGAAAAACTGTTTTTT CASSQDPPGQGSTNEKLFF
TRBJ1-5 NA NA TRBV4-1 TGCGCCAGCAGCCGGTTGCCGCTAGGTCCCCAGCATTTT CASSRLPLGPQHF
TRBJ1-3 NA NA TRBV2 TGTGCCAGCAGTGCCCACTACAGGGATCCCGGAAACACCATATATTTT CASSAHYRDPGNTIYF
TRBJ1-5 NA NA TRBV18 TGTGCCAGCTCACCACCCGCATCGCAGCCCCAGCATTTT CASSPPASQPQHF
TRBJ1-4 NA NA TRBV30 TGTGCCTGGAGTGGCAGGGGTTATGAAAAACTGTTTTTT CAWSGRGYEKLFF
TRBJ2-3 NA NA TRBV5-4 TGTGCCAGCAGCTCGGGGACCACCACAGATACGCAGTATTTT CASSSGTTTDTQYF
TRBJ1-4 few TRBD1 TRBV28 TGTGCCAGCAGTTTTGTACAGGGGAATGAAAAACTGTTTTTT CASSFVQGNEKLFF
TRBJ2-3 NA NA TRBV2 TGTGCCAACCTCTTTATAGATACGCAGTATTTT CANLFIDTQYF
TRBJ2-7 NA NA TRBV5-1 TGCGCCAGCAGCTACCTCGACGAGCAGTACTTC CASSYLDEQYF
TRBJ1-5 NA NA TRBV5-8 TGTGCCAGCAGCCTTGGCGGCAGGACAAATCAGCCCCAGCATTTT CASSLGGRTNQPQHF
TRBJ1-2 NA NA TRBV19 TGTGCCAGTAGTTCAGGGGTCCGGGGCTACACCTTC CASSSGVRGYTF
TRBJ1-2 once NA TRBV7-9 TGTGCCAGCAGCTTCCCGGATGGCTACACCTTC CASSFPDGYTF
TRBJ1-6 NA NA TRBV5-6 TGTGCCAGCAGCTTGGGGCAGTCCCGCGCCAATTCACCCCTCCACTTT CASSLGQSRANSPLHF
TRBJ1-1 NA NA TRBV7-2 TGTGCCAGCAGCTTATCGGGGGATAGAGACACTGAAGCTTTCTTT CASSLSGDRDTEAFF
TRBJ2-5 NA TRBD2 TRBV5-1 TGCGCCAGCAGCTTGGGACTAGCGGTACAAGAGACCCAGTACTTC CASSLGLAVQETQYF
TRBJ2-7 few TRBD1 TRBV6-1 TGTGCCAGCAGTGCGACAGGGTTCAACGAGCAGTACTTC CASSATGFNEQYF
TRBJ2-3 NA NA TRBV4-1 TGCGCCAGCAGCCAATCAATCCAGGGGCCAGATACGCAGTATTTT CASSQSIQGPDTQYF
TRBJ1-2 NA TRBD1 TRBV28 TGTGCCAGCAGTTCGGTGACAGGGGTTCATGGCTACACCTTC CASSSVTGVHGYTF
TRBJ2-2 NA NA TRBV5-1 TGCGCCAGCAGTCCCGGGGTGACGAACACCGGGGAGCTGTTTTTT CASSPGVTNTGELFF
TRBJ1-1 NA NA TRBV7-2 TGTGCCAGCAGCCTACACATGAACACTGAAGCTTTCTTT CASSLHMNTEAFF
TRBJ2-1 NA TRBD1 TRBV6-5 TGTGCCAGCAGTTACGTGCCGGGACAGGGACGGGATGAGCAGTTCTTC CASSYVPGQGRDEQFF
TRBJ1-1 NA NA TRBV9 TGTGCCAGCAGCGGCGTTACAGATAACACTGAAGCTTTCTTT CASSGVTDNTEAFF
TRBJ1-2 few TRBD1 TRBV27 TGTGCCAGCAGACCCCTGATGGACAGGGGTAACTATGGCTACACCTTC CASRPLMDRGNYGYTF
TRBJ2-7 once NA TRBV30 TGTGCCTGGAGTGTTACGGGCTACGAGCAGTACTTC CAWSVTGYEQYF
TRBJ1-1 NA NA TRBV9 TGTGCCAGCAGCGCCCAGGGGACCCCGAACACTGAAGCTTTCTTT CASSAQGTPNTEAFF
TRBJ1-2 few NA TRBV11-2 TGTGCCAGCAGCTTAATCAAAAGGCAGGGCCCCGCTACCACCTTC CASSLIKRQGPATTF
TRBJ2-1 once NA TRBV27 TGTGCCAGCGGGGATGGGGGGCGCGTAAAGGCCAATGAGCAGTTCTTC CASGDGGRVKANEQFF
TRBJ1-5 few TRBD1 TRBV28 TGTGCCAGCAGTTTGACAGGGACTCAGCATTTT CASSLTGTQHF
TRBJ2-7 NA NA TRBV29-1 TGCAGCGTTCAAGACCGATCGGCTGAAGGCGAGCAGTACTTC CSVQDRSAEGEQYF
TRBJ1-5 few NA TRBV30 TGTGCCTGGAGAACAGGCAATCAGCCCCAGCATTTT CAWRTGNQPQHF
TRBJ2-3 NA NA TRBV7-3 TGTGCCAGCAGCTTAACAGGGGGTGAAGATACGCAGTATTTT CASSLTGGEDTQYF
TRBJ1-1 NA NA TRBV2 TGTGCCAGCAGTGAAAGGCGGGGGCGCACTGAAGCTTTCTTT CASSERRGRTEAFF
TRBJ1-2 NA NA TRBV6-6 TGTGCCAGCAGTTTGGGGAATTCTAACTATGGCTACACCTTC CASSLGNSNYGYTF
TRBJ2-7 NA NA TRBV7-9 TGTGCCAGCAGCTTTACGGGGGACTCCTACGAGCAGTACTTC CASSFTGDSYEQYF
TRBJ2-7 NA NA TRBV7-8 TGTGCCAGCAGATTCGGGCGTAGGGTGGAGGGCGAGCAGTACTTC CASRFGRRVEGEQYF
TRBJ2-7 NA NA TRBV25-1 TGTGCCAGCAGTCGCACGGGGAACGCCGAGCAGTACTTC CASSRTGNAEQYF
TRBJ1-1 NA TRBD1 TRBV9 TGTGCCAGCAGCTTTTCCCCGGACAGGGTGGGTGAAGCTTTCTTT CASSFSPDRVGEAFF
TRBJ2-3 NA NA TRBV7-3 TGTGCCAGCAGCTTAAATGCAGGGAGGAGCACAGATACGCAGTATTTT CASSLNAGRSTDTQYF
TRBJ2-7 NA TRBD1 TRBV28 TGTGCCAGCAGTTTTAAGGGACAGTTCTACGAGCAGTACTTC CASSFKGQFYEQYF
TRBJ1-1 NA TRBD1 TRBV5-1 TGCGCCAGCAGCCGCGGGACAGGTACTCTGCTGAACACTGAAGCTTTCTTT CASSRGTGTLLNTEAFF
TRBJ2-1 NA NA TRBV19 TGTGCCAGTAGTATGCTAGGAGGGAATGAGCAGTTCTTC CASSMLGGNEQFF
TRBJ2-7 NA TRBD1 TRBV7-2 TGTGCCAGCAGCACCAGGGGGCGCGGATCCTACGAGCAGTACTTC CASSTRGRGSYEQYF
TRBJ2-2 NA NA TRBV21-1 TGTGCCAGCAGCGCCCGGGACAGTCAGCTGAACACCGGGGAGCTGTTTTTT CASSARDSQLNTGELFF
TRBJ1-5 NA TRBD1 TRBV19 TGTGCCAGTAGCGAGGGGAAGGGACAGCCAGTGAATCAGCCCCAGCATTTT CASSEGKGQPVNQPQHF
TRBJ1-5 NA TRBD1 TRBV29-1 TGCAGCGTCAAACTGACCCAGGGACAGTGGGGCAATCAGCCCCAGCATTTT CSVKLTQGQWGNQPQHF
TRBJ2-5 NA TRBD2 TRBV2 TGTGCCAGCAGTGAAGGGATAGCGGGGGGCCAAGAGACCCAGTACTTC CASSEGIAGGQETQYF
TRBJ1-1 NA NA TRBV4-2 TGTGCCAGCAGCCAAGACCCGGATTTATCCACTGAAGCTTTCTTT CASSQDPDLSTEAFF
TRBJ2-1 NA NA TRBV7-7 TGTGCCAGCAGCTTAGAGGGGGCGGGAAGCTCCTACAATGAGCAGTTCTTC CASSLEGAGSSYNEQFF
TRBJ2-1 NA TRBD2 TRBV4-2 TGTGCCAGCAGCCAAGATAGGACTAGCGGATACAATGAGCAGTTCTTC CASSQDRTSGYNEQFF